This record concerns one TCR beta chain sequence. Its specificity is unknown. This sample is drawn from a study of PD-1 blockade in classical Hodgkin lymphoma. Study-wide results and limits: Repertoire difference causes, possibly disease activity or prior therapy, remain undefined. It was CD4+ TCR diversity, not CD8+, that rose significantly by C4D1. Prior to therapy, complete responders displayed diversity much like that of newly diagnosed patients.

This CDR3 has 15 residues. Trimming cost V 5 bases and J 4 bases; bases outside gene matches: 11. Looked up from germline, CDR1 is SGHTA and CDR2 is FQGNSA. The protocol was immunoSEQ multiplex PCR, while the TCRdb copy is restricted to in-frame clones and leaves out a portion. The repertoire holds some 50,000 clones, roughly 73% seen once, with 8% to 13% in the top ten. Autologous stem cell transplantation was followed by relapse in every patient, and brentuximab vedotin exposure varied. This clonotype was sampled from a human donor with classical Hodgkin lymphoma. Sequencing used peripheral blood mononuclear cells (PBMCs), obtained at baseline. The J gene is TRBJ2-7, the V gene TRBV7-2, with 7 bases lining up with TRBD1. The CDR3 DNA reads as TGTGCCAGCAGCCCCCGACAGGGAATGGTATACGAGCAGTACTTC. This sequence encodes CASSPRQGMVYEQYF.